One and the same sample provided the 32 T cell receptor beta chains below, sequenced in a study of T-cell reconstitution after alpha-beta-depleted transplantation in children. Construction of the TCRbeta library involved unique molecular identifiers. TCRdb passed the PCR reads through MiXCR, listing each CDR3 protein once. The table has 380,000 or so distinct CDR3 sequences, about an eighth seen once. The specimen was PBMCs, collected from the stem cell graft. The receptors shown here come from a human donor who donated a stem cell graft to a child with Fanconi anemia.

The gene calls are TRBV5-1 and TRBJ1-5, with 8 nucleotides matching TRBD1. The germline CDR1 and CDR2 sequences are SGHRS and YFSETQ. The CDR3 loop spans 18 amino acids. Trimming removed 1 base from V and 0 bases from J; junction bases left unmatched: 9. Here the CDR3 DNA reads TGCGCCAGCAGCTTGACAGACAGGGGCCACGATAGCAATCAGCCCCAGCATTTT. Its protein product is CASSLTDRGHDSNQPQHF. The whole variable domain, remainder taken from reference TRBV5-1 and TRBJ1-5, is KAGVTQTPRYLIKTRGQQVTLSCSPISGHRSVSWYQQTPGQGLQFLFEYFSETQRNKGNFPGRFSGRQFSNSRSEMNVSTLELGDSALYLCASSLTDRGHDSNQPQHFGDGTRLSIL.

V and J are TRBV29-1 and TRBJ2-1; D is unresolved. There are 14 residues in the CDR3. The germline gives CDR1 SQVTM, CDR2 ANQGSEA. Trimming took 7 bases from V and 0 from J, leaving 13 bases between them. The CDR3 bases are TGCAGCGCTCAGGTAACCCGCTCCTACAATGAGCAGTTCTTC. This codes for CSAQVTRSYNEQFF.

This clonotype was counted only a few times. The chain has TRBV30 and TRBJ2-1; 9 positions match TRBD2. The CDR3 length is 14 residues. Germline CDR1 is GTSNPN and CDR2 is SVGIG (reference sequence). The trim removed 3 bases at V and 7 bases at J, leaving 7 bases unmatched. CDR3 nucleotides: TGTGCCTGGAGGGTCGCGGGGGGGGTAAATGAGCAGTTCTTC. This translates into CAWRVAGGVNEQFF.

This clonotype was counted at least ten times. In DNA form, the CDR3 reads TGCAGTGCTCACGGACCGCTCTCTCTGAACACTGAAGCTTTCTTT. Translating gives CSAHGPLSLNTEAFF. The chain is built from TRBV20-1 and TRBJ1-1, with unresolved D. Germline-derived CDR1 and CDR2 are DFQATT and SNEGSKA (reference sequence). This CDR3 has 15 amino acids. With 5 bases removed from V and 0 bases from J, the gap between germline ends came to 16 bases.

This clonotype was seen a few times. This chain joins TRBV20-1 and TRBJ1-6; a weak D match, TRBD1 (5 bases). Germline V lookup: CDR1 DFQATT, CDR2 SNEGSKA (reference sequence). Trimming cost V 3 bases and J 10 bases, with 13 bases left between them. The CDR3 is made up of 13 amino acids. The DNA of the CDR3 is TGCAGTGCTAGGTCAGGGCTCAGATCACCCCTCCACTTT. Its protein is CSARSGLRSPLHF.

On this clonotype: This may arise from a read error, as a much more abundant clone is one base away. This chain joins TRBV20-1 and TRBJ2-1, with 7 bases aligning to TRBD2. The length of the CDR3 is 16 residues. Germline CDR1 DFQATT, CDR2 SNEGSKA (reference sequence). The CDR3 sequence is CSARPLSGELYNGQFF. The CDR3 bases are TGCAGTGCTAGACCCCTCAGCGGGGAGCTCTACAATGGGCAGTTCTTC.

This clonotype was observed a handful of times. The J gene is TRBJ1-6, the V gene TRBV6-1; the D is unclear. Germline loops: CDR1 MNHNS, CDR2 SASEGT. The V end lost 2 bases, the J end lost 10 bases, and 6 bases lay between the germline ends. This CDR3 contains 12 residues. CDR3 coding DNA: TGTGCCAGCAGTGAATTTCAGTCACCCCTCCACTTT. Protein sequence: CASSEFQSPLHF.

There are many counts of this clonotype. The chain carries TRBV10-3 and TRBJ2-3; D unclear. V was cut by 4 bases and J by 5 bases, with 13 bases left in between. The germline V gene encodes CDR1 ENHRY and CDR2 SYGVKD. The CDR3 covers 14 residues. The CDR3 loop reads CAISVNTEGDTQYF. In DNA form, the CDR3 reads TGTGCCATCAGTGTTAACACAGAAGGAGATACGCAGTATTTT.

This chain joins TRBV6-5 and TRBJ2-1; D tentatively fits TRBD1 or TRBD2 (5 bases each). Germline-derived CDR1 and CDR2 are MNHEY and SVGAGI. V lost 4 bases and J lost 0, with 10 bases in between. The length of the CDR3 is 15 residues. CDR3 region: CASSSGPGSYNEQFF. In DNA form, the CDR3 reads TGTGCCAGCAGTTCGGGGCCCGGCTCCTACAATGAGCAGTTCTTC.

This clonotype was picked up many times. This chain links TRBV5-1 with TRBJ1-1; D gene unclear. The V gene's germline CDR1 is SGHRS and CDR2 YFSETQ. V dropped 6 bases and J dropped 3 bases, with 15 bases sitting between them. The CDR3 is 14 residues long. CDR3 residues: CASTGSGGDTEAFF. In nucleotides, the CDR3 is TGCGCCAGCACTGGCAGCGGTGGTGACACTGAAGCTTTCTTT.

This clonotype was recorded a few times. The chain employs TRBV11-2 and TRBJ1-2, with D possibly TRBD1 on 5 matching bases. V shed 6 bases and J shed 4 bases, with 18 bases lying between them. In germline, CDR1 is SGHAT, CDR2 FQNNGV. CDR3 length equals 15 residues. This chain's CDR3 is CASRPGGGATYGYTF. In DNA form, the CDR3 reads TGTGCCAGCAGGCCAGGTGGGGGAGCTACCTATGGCTACACCTTC.

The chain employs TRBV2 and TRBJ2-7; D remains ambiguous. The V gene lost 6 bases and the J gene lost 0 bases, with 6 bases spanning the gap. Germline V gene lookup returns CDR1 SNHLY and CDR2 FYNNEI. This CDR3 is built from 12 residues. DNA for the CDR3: TGTGCCAGCAGCCCTGCCTCCTACGAGCAGTACGTC. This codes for CASSPASYEQYV.

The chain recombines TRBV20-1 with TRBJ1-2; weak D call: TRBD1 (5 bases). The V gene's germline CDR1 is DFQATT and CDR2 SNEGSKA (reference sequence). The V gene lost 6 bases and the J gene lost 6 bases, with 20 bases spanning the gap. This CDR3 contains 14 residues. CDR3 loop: CSASPRIGVNGYTF. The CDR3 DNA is TGCAGTGCCTCCCCTCGGATAGGGGTGAATGGCTACACCTTC.

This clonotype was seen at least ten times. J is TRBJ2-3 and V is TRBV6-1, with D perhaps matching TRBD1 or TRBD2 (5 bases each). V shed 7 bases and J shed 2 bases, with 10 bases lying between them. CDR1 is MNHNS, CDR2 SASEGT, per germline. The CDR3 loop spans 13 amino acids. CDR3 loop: CASKWGPTDTQYF. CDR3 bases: TGTGCCAGCAAATGGGGACCCACAGATACGCAGTATTTT.

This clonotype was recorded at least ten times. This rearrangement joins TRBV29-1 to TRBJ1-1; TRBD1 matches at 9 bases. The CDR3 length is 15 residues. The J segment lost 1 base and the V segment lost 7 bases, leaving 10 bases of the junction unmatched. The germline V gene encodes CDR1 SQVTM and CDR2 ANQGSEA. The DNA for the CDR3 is TGCAGCGGGGGGAACAGGGGACAGGGGAACACTGAAGCTTTCTTT. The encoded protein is CSGGNRGQGNTEAFF. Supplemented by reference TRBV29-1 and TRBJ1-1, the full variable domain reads SAVISQKPSRDICQRGTSLTIQCQVDSQVTMMFWYRQQPGQSLTLIATANQGSEATYESGFVIDKFPISRPNLTFSTLTVSNMSPEDSSIYLCSGGNRGQGNTEAFFGQGTRLTVV.

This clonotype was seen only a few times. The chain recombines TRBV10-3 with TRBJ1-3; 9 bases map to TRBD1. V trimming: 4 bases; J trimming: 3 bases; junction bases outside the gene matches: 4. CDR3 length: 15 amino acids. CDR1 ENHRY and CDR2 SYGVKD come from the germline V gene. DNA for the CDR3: TGTGCCATCAGTGTACAGGGGGCCGGTGGAAACACCATATATTTT. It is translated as CAISVQGAGGNTIYF.

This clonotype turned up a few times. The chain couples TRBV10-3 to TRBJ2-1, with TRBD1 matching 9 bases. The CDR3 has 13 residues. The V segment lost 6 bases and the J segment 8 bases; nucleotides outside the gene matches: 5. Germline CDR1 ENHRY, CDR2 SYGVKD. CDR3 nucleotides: TGTGCCATCAGGGACAGGGGTATCGATGAGCAGTTCTTC. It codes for CAIRDRGIDEQFF.

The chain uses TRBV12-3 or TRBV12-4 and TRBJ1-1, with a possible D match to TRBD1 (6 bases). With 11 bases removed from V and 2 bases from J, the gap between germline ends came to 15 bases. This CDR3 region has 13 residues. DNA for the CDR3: TGTGCCGTTAACCGGGACATTAACACTGAAGCTTTCTTT. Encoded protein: CAVNRDINTEAFF.

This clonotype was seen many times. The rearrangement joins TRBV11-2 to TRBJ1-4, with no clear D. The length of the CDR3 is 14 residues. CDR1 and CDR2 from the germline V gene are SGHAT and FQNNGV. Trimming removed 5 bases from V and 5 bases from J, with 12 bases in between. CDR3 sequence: CASSRTASNEKLFF. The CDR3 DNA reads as TGTGCCAGCAGCCGGACGGCGTCGAATGAAAAACTGTTTTTT.

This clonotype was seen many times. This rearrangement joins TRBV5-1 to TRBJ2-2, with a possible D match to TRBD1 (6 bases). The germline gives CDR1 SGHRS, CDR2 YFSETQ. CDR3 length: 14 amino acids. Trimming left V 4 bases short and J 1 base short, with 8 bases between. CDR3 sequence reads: CASSTGQNTGELFF. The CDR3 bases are TGCGCCAGCAGCACGGGACAGAACACCGGGGAGCTGTTTTTT.

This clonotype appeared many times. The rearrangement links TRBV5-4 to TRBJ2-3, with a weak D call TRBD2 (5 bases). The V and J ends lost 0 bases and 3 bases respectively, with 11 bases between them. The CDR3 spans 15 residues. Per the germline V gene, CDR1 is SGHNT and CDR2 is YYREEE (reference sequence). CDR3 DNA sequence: TGTGCCAGCAGCTTGGCAGGAGGCCCGACAGATACGCAGTATTTT. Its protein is CASSLAGGPTDTQYF.

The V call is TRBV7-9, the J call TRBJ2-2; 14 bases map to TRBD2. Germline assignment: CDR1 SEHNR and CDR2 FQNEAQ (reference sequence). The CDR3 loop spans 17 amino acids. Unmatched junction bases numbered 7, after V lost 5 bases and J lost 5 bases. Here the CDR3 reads CASSETSGGAKTGELFF. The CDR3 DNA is TGTGCCAGCAGCGAGACTAGCGGGGGGGCCAAAACCGGGGAGCTGTTTTTT.

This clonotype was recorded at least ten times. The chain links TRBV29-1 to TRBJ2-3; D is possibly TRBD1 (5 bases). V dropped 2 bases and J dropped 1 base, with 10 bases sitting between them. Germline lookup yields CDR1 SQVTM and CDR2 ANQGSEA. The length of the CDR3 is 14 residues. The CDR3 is CSVESAGRTDTQYF. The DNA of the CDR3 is TGCAGCGTTGAATCCGCAGGGCGCACAGATACGCAGTATTTT.

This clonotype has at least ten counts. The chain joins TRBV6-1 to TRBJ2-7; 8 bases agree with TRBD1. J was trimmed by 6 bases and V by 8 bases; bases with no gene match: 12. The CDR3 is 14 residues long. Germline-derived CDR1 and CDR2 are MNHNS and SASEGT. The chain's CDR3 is CASSPDREFLEQYV. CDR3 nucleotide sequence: TGTGCCAGCTCCCCGGACAGGGAGTTTCTCGAGCAGTACGTC.

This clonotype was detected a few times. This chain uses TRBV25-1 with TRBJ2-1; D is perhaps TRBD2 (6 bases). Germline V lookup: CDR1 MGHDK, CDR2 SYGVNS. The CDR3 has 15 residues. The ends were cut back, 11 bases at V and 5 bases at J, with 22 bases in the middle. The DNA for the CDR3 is TGTGCCGCGGGAAGGGGCAATATAAGGAACAATGAGCAGTTCTTC. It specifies CAAGRGNIRNNEQFF.

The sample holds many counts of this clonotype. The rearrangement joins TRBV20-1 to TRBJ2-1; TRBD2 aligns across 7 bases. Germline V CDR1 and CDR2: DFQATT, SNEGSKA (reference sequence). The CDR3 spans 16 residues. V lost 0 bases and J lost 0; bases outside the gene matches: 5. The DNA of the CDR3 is TGCAGTGCTAGAGATTACGGGGGGAGCTCCTACAATGAGCAGTTCTTC. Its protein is CSARDYGGSSYNEQFF.

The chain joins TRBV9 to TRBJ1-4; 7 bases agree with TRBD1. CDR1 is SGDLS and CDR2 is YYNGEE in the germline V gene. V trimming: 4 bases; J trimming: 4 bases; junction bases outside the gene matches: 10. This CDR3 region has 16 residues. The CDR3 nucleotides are TGTGCCAGCAGCTCAGGGAAACAGGGGTATAATGAAAAACTGTTTTTT. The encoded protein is CASSSGKQGYNEKLFF. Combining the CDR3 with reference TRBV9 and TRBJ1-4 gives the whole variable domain DSGVTQTPKHLITATGQRVTLRCSPRSGDLSVYWYQQSLDQGLQFLIQYYNGEERAKGNILERFSAQQFPDLHSELNLSSLELGDSALYFCASSSGKQGYNEKLFFGSGTQLSVL.

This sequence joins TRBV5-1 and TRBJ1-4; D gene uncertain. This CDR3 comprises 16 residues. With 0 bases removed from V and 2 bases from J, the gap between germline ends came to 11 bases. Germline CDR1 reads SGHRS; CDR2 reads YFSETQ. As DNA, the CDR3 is TGCGCCAGCAGCTTGGCCGGAGGGCTGACTAATGAAAAACTGTTTTTT. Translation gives CASSLAGGLTNEKLFF.

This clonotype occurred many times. The CDR3 reads CASSPSGYEQYV. The DNA of the CDR3 is TGCGCCAGCAGCCCTAGCGGGTACGAGCAGTACGTC. The chain is built from TRBV10-2 and TRBJ2-7; 8 nucleotides line up with TRBD2. Germline V gene lookup returns CDR1 WSHSY and CDR2 SAAADI. The CDR3 contains 12 residues. The J segment lost 4 bases and the V segment lost 6 bases, leaving 2 bases of the junction unmatched.

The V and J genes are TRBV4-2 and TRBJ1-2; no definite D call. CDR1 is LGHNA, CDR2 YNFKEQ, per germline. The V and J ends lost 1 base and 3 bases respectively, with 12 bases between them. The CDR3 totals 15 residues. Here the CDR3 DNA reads TGTGCCAGCAGCCAAGTCGGGCCAGCCGACTATGGCTACACCTTC. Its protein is CASSQVGPADYGYTF.

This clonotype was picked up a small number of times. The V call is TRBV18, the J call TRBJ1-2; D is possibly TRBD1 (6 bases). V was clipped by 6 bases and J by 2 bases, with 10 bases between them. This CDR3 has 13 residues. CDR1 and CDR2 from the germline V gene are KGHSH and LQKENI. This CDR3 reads CASSAQGNYGYTF. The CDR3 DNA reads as TGTGCCAGCTCCGCACAGGGCAACTATGGCTACACCTTC.

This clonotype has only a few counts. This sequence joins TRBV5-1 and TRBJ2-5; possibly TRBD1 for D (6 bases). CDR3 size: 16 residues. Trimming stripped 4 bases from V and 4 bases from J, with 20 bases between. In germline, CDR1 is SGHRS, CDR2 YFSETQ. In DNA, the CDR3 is TGCGCCAGCAGCACCGGGGCAGGGGTTATTTCAGAGACCCAGTACTTC. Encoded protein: CASSTGAGVISETQYF.